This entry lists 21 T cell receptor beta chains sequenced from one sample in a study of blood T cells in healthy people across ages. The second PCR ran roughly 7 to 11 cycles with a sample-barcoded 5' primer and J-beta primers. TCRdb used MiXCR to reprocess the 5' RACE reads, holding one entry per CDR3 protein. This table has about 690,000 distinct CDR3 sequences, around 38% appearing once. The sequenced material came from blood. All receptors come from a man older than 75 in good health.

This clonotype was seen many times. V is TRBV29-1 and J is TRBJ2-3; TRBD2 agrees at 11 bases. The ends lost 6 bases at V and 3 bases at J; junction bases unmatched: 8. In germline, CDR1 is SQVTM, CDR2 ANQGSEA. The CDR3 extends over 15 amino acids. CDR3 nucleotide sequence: TGCAGCGTGGATCGACTAGCGGGAAAGACAGATACGCAGTATTTT. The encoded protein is CSVDRLAGKTDTQYF.

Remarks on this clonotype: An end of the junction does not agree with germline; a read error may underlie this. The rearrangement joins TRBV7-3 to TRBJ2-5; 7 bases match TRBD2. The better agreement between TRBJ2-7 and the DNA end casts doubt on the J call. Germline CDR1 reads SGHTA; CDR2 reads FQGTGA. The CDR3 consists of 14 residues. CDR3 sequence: CASSFRGSSSEQYF. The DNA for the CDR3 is TGTGCCAGCAGCTTCCGCGGGAGCTCCTCCGAGCAGTACTTC.

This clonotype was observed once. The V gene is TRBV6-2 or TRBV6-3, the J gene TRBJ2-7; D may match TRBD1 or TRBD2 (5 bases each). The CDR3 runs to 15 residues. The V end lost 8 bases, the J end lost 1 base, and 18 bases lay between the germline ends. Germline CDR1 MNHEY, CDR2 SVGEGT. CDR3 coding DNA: TGTGCCAGCGGGCCTCCGGGGACCTTTTCCTACGAGCAGTACTTC. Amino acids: CASGPPGTFSYEQYF.

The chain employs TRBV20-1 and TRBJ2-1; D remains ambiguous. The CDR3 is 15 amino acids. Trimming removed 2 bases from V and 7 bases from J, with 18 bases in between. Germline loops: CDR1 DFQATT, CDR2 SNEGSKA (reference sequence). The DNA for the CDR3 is TGCAGTGCTAGATCCGCGAGAAAGAGGCTTAATGAGCAGTTCTTC. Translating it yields CSARSARKRLNEQFF.

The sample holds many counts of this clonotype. CDR3 coding DNA: TGTGCCAGCAGTTTGGAGACAGGGGGCGAGCAGTACTTC. Protein product: CASSLETGGEQYF. The V call is TRBV12-3 or TRBV12-4, the J call TRBJ2-7, with 9 positions matching TRBD1. The CDR3 loop spans 13 amino acids. V gave up 3 bases and J gave up 6 bases; unmatched junction bases: 3.

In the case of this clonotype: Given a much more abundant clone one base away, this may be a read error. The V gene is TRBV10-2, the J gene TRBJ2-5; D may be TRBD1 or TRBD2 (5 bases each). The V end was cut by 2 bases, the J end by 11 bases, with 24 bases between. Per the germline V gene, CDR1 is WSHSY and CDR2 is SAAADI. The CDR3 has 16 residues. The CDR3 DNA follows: TGCGCCAGCAGTGAGATAGGGACCATCTCCTACAATGAGCAGTACTTC. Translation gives CASSEIGTISYNEQYF.

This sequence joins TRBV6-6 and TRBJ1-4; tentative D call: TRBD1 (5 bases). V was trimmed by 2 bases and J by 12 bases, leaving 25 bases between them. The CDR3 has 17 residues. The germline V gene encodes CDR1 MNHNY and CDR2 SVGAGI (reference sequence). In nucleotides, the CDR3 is TGTGCCAGCAGTTACGGTGGGGGAGGGGCCCGAAGCGAGGAACTGTTTTTT. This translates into CASSYGGGGARSEELFF.

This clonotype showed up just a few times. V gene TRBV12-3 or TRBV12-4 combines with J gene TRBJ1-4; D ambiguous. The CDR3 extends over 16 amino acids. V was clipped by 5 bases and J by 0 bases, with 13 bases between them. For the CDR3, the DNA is TGTGCCAGCAGTCCTAACACAGTCTCAACTAATGAAAAACTGTTTTTT. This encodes CASSPNTVSTNEKLFF.

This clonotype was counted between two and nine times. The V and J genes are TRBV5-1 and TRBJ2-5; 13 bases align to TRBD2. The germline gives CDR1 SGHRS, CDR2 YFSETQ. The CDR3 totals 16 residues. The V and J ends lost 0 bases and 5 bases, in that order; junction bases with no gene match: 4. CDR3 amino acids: CASSLEGLAGRETQYF. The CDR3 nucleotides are TGCGCCAGCAGCTTGGAGGGACTAGCGGGAAGGGAGACCCAGTACTTC.

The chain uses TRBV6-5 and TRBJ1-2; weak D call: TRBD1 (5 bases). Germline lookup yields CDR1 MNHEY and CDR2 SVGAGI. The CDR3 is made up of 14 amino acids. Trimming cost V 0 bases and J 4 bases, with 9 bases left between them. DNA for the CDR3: TGTGCCAGCAGTTACTCGGGGGAGGGCTATGGCTACACCTTC. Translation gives CASSYSGEGYGYTF.

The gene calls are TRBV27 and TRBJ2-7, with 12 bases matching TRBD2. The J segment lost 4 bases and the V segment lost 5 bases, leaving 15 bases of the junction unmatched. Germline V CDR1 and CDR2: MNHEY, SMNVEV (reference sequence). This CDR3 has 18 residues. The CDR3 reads CASSPRLAGASRVYEQYF. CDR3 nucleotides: TGTGCCAGCAGTCCGAGACTAGCGGGAGCCAGTCGGGTATACGAGCAGTACTTC.

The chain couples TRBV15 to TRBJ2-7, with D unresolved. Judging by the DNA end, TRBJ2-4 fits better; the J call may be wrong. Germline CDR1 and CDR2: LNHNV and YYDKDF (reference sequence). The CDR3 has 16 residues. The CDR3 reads CATSRDELESKNIQYF. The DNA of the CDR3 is TGTGCCACCAGCAGAGACGAATTGGAGTCCAAAAACATTCAGTACTTC.

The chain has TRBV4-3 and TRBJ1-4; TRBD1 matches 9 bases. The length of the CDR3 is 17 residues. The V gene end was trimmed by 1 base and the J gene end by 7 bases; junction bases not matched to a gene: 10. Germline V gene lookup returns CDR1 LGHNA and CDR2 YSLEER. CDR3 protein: CASSQGVNRGRGEKLFF. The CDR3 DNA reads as TGCGCCAGCAGCCAAGGAGTGAACAGGGGGCGAGGTGAAAAACTGTTTTTT.

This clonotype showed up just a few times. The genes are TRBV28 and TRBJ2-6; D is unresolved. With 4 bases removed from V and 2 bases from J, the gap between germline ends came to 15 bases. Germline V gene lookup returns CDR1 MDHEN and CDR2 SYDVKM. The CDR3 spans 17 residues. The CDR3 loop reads CASSSIQKRPGANVLTF. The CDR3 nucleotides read TGTGCCAGCAGTTCCATACAGAAGCGCCCTGGGGCCAACGTCCTGACTTTC.

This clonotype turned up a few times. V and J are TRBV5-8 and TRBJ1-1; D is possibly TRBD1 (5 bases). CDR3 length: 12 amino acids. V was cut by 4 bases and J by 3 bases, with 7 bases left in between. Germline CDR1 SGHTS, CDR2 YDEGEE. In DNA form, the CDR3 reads TGTGCCAGCAGCCCAGGGTACACTGAAGCTTTCTTT. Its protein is CASSPGYTEAFF.

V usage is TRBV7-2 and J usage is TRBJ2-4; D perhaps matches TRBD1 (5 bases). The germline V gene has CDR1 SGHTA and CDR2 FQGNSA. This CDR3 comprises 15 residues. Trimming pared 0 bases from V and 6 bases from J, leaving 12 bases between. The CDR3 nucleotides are TGTGCCAGCAGCTTAGCGCAGGGATTCCTAAACATTCAGTACTTC. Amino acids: CASSLAQGFLNIQYF.

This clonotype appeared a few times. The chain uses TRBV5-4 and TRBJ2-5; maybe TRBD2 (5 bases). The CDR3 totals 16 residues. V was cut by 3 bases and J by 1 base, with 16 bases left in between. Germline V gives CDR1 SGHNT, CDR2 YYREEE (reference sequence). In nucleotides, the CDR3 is TGTGCCAGCAGCTCTTACCTCGAACGGGGCCAAGAGACCCAGTACTTC. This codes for CASSSYLERGQETQYF.

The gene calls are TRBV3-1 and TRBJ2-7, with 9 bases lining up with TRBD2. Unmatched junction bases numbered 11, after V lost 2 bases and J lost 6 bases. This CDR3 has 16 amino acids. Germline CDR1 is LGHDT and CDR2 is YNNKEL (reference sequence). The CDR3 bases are TGTGCCAGCAGCCAACACGGGACTAGCATGGGTCTCGAGCAGTACTTC. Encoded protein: CASSQHGTSMGLEQYF.

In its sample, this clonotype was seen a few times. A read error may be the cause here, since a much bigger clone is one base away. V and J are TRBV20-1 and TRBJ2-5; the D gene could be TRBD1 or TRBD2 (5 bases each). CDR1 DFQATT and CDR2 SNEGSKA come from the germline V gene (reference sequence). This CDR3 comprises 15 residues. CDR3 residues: CSLIPGRRSEETQYF. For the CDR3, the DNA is TGCAGCCTCATCCCGGGACGAAGATCCGAAGAGACCCAGTACTTC.

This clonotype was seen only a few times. The chain's CDR3 is CSARNGASGSLHNEQFF. CDR3 in DNA: TGCAGTGCTAGAAATGGGGCTAGCGGGAGTTTACACAATGAGCAGTTCTTC. V usage is TRBV20-1 and J usage is TRBJ2-1; 10 bases map to TRBD2. CDR1 and CDR2 from the germline V gene are DFQATT and SNEGSKA (reference sequence). With V trimmed by 2 bases and J by 5 bases, 12 bases remained unmatched. CDR3 size: 17 residues.

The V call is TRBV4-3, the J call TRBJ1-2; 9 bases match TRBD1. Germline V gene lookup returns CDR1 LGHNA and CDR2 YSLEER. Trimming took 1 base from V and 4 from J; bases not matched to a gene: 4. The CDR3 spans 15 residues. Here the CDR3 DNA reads TGCGCCAGCAGCCAAGCCGGGACAGGGATCTATGGCTACACCTTC. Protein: CASSQAGTGIYGYTF.